This is a list of T cell receptor beta chains from one sample in a study of blood T cell repertoires in COVID-19. The data were produced by immunoSEQ multiplex PCR, yet TCRdb's version contains in-frame clones alone and is incomplete. The profile shows about 180,000 clones, approximately 80% of them singletons. Sequencing was carried out using PBMCs or T cells enriched from blood (not recorded which). The receptor set was obtained from a man in his fifties who had recovered from COVID-19. CDR3s include the opening cysteine and the closing phenylalanine or tryptophan. The D gene is left open where the match is weak. The size of a clone is reported for some rows only, either as once, few or many, or as a class for expanded clones.

TRBD2	TRBV24-1	.	TRBJ2-1	CATSGTSGVFDEQFF	TGTGCCACCAGTGGGACTAGCGGGGTTTTCGATGAGCAGTTCTTC
TRBD2	TRBV19	.	TRBJ2-7	CASSIRPPIIAGLVDYEQYF	TGTGCCAGTAGTATTCGGCCACCGATTATAGCGGGACTAGTGGATTACGAGCAGTACTTC
.	TRBV6-9	.	TRBJ2-7	CASSLPYRYEQYF	TGTGCCAGCAGCCTCCCATACCGGTACGAGCAGTACTTC
TRBD1	TRBV7-9	.	TRBJ2-7	CASSSPSFGTGPYEQYF	TGTGCCAGCAGCTCGCCGAGTTTCGGGACAGGGCCTTACGAGCAGTACTTC
TRBD1	TRBV3-1/TRBV3-2	.	TRBJ1-1	CASSQFMTGARTEAFF	TGTGCCAGCAGCCAATTTATGACAGGGGCTCGGACTGAAGCTTTCTTT
TRBD2	TRBV7-7	.	TRBJ2-2	CASTVTSGGNGGELFF	TGTGCCAGCACTGTGACTAGCGGGGGCAATGGCGGGGAGCTGTTTTTT
TRBD1	TRBV9	.	TRBJ1-2	CASSLPGGFYGYTF	TGTGCCAGCAGCTTACCAGGGGGCTTCTATGGCTACACCTTC
TRBD2	TRBV18	.	TRBJ2-1	CASSPQLAGASYNEQFF	TGTGCCAGCTCACCACAACTAGCGGGGGCCAGCTACAATGAGCAGTTCTTC
TRBD1	TRBV4-1	.	TRBJ2-1	CASSFRQGSYNEQFF	TGCGCCAGCAGCTTCCGACAGGGCTCCTACAATGAGCAGTTCTTC
TRBD2	TRBV11-2	.	TRBJ2-1	CASSSGGYNEQFF	TGTGCCAGCAGCTCGGGGGGGTACAATGAGCAGTTCTTC
.	TRBV13	.	TRBJ2-7	CASRFLAGTGALEQYF	TGTGCCAGCAGATTCCTCGCCGGGACTGGGGCCCTCGAGCAGTACTTC
.	TRBV4-1	.	TRBJ1-2	CASSQETVGYTF	TGCGCCAGCAGCCAAGAAACAGTTGGCTACACCTTC
.	TRBV11-1	.	TRBJ1-1	CASSLGQNTEAFF	TGTGCCAGCAGCTTAGGGCAGAACACTGAAGCTTTCTTT
.	TRBV7-9	.	TRBJ1-4	CASSDQGWGEKLFF	TGTGCCAGCAGCGATCAGGGATGGGGTGAAAAACTGTTTTTT
.	TRBV5-1	.	TRBJ1-2	CASSLNGAQGYTF	TGCGCCAGCAGCTTGAATGGGGCGCAGGGCTACACCTTC
.	TRBV24-1	.	TRBJ2-2	CATSDPPGAVALNTGELFF	TGTGCCACCAGTGACCCCCCGGGAGCCGTAGCACTAAACACCGGGGAGCTGTTTTTT
.	TRBV5-1	.	TRBJ2-7	CASSSQGVPYEQYF	TGCGCCAGCAGCTCCCAAGGGGTTCCCTACGAGCAGTACTTC
TRBD1	TRBV6-5	.	TRBJ2-7	CASSYPLGQGAYEQYF	TGTGCCAGCAGTTACCCTTTGGGACAGGGGGCCTACGAGCAGTACTTC
.	TRBV27	.	TRBJ1-2	CASTRGGGYGYTF	TGTGCCAGCACCCGGGGAGGGGGCTATGGCTACACCTTC
TRBD2	TRBV11-2	.	TRBJ2-1	CASSLLGGGNEQFF	TGTGCCAGCAGCTTACTTGGGGGGGGCAATGAGCAGTTCTTC
.	TRBV7-6	.	TRBJ2-7	CASSLVGDTNYEQYF	TGTGCCAGCAGCTTAGTTGGGGACACAAATTACGAGCAGTACTTC
.	TRBV5-6	.	TRBJ1-2	CASSLPQGRINYGYTF	TGTGCCAGCAGCTTACCACAGGGACGGATCAACTATGGCTACACCTTC
TRBD1	TRBV5-1	.	TRBJ2-4	CASSLRQGAAKNIQYF	TGCGCCAGCAGCTTGAGACAGGGGGCGGCCAAAAACATTCAGTACTTC
.	TRBV7-7	.	TRBJ1-5	CASSLFTTPYSNQPQHF	TGTGCTAGCAGCTTGTTCACGACACCTTATAGCAATCAGCCCCAGCATTTT
TRBD2	TRBV19	.	TRBJ2-3	CASSILAGVPGDTQYF	TGTGCCAGTAGTATTCTAGCGGGGGTGCCTGGAGATACGCAGTATTTT
.	TRBV30	.	TRBJ1-5	CAWSVDKVYNQPQHF	TGTGCCTGGAGCGTGGACAAGGTGTACAATCAGCCCCAGCATTTT
.	TRBV30	.	TRBJ1-1	CAWSVTENTEAFF	TGTGCCTGGAGTGTGACAGAGAACACTGAAGCTTTCTTT
.	TRBV20-1	.	TRBJ1-1	CSARDSPEAFF	TGCAGTGCTAGAGATAGCCCTGAAGCTTTCTTT
TRBD1	TRBV28	.	TRBJ2-7	CASNVPTGDSYEQYF	TGTGCCAGCAACGTACCCACAGGGGACTCCTACGAGCAGTACTTC
.	TRBV7-9	.	TRBJ2-1	CASSLMDSFNEQFF	TGTGCCAGCAGCCTTATGGATAGCTTCAATGAGCAGTTCTTC
TRBD1	TRBV5-1	.	TRBJ1-1	CASSLAWDRGLAEAFF	TGCGCCAGCAGCTTGGCCTGGGACAGGGGGCTGGCTGAAGCTTTCTTT
TRBD1	TRBV6-1	.	TRBJ2-2	CASSEGTGQYTGELFF	TGTGCCAGCAGTGAGGGGACAGGGCAGTACACCGGGGAGCTGTTTTTT
.	TRBV6-5	.	TRBJ1-1	CASSSRGITNTEAFF	TGTGCCAGCAGTTCCCGGGGAATAACGAATACTGAAGCTTTCTTT
TRBD1	TRBV10-2	.	TRBJ1-1	CASSPTGTGGEAFF	TGCGCCAGCAGCCCTACCGGGACAGGGGGCGAAGCTTTCTTT
TRBD2	TRBV28	few	TRBJ2-3	CASRSGGGTDTQYF	TGTGCCAGCCGAAGCGGGGGGGGCACAGATACGCAGTATTTT
.	TRBV9	.	TRBJ1-1	CASSNHHMNTEAFF	TGTGCCAGCAGTAATCACCACATGAACACTGAAGCTTTCTTT
.	TRBV7-8	.	TRBJ2-1	CASSLARANEQFF	TGTGCCAGCAGCTTAGCGCGGGCTAATGAGCAGTTCTTC
TRBD1	TRBV6-5	.	TRBJ1-2	CASSSALTGAGYGYTF	TGTGCCAGCAGTTCCGCATTGACAGGGGCTGGCTATGGCTACACCTTC
.	TRBV11-2	.	TRBJ2-5	CASSSAQGSLQTQYF	TGTGCCAGCAGTTCAGCTCAGGGGTCTCTACAGACCCAGTACTTC
.	TRBV2	.	TRBJ1-6	CAITGSSYNSPLHF	TGTGCCATTACAGGGAGCTCCTATAATTCACCCCTCCACTTT
.	TRBV4-1	.	TRBJ1-2	CASSQRGGYGYTF	TGCGCCAGCAGCCAAAGGGGCGGCTATGGCTACACCTTC
.	TRBV7-3	.	TRBJ2-2	CASSAFLNTGELFF	TGTGCCAGCAGCGCGTTCCTGAACACCGGGGAGCTGTTTTTT
.	TRBV28	once	TRBJ1-2	CASSSNYGYTF	TGTGCCAGCAGTTCGAACTATGGCTACACCTTC
.	TRBV3-1/TRBV3-2	few	TRBJ2-2	CASSLGGPGELFF	TGTGCCAGCAGTCTAGGGGGTCCCGGGGAGCTGTTTTTT
.	TRBV5-6	few	TRBJ1-2	CASTPDTNYGYTF	TGTGCCAGCACTCCGGACACCAACTATGGCTACACCTTC
.	TRBV5-6	once	TRBJ2-5	CASSSRRGQETQYF	TGTGCCAGCAGCTCGCGCAGGGGTCAAGAGACCCAGTACTTC
TRBD2	TRBV28	.	TRBJ2-3	CASRDGTSGTTTDTQYF	TGTGCCAGCAGGGACGGGACTAGCGGGACTACCACAGATACGCAGTATTTT
.	TRBV25-1	.	TRBJ1-4	CASSPTDTHEKLFF	TGTGCCAGCAGCCCGACAGACACACATGAAAAACTGTTTTTT
.	TRBV5-5	.	TRBJ1-2	CASSLETRGFHGYTF	TGTGCCAGCAGCTTGGAGACCCGAGGATTCCATGGCTACACCTTC
.	TRBV27	.	TRBJ1-5	CASSLLAGNQPQHF	TGTGCCAGCAGTTTGCTTGCGGGCAATCAGCCCCAGCATTTT
.	TRBV29-1	few	TRBJ1-1	CSVGETANTEAFF	TGCAGCGTTGGTGAAACAGCGAACACTGAAGCTTTCTTT
TRBD1	TRBV5-1	.	TRBJ2-1	CASRPTLTGWDEQFF	TGCGCCAGCAGACCAACCTTGACAGGGTGGGATGAGCAGTTCTTC
.	TRBV5-8	.	TRBJ2-1	CASSTYNEQFF	TGTGCCAGCAGCACTTACAATGAGCAGTTCTTC
.	TRBV6-6	.	TRBJ1-2	CASSYSSLGGDGYTF	TGTGCCAGCAGTTACTCGAGTTTAGGCGGCGATGGCTACACCTTC
.	TRBV11-3	few	TRBJ2-1	CASSLGRNYNEQFF	TGTGCCAGCAGCTTGGGCAGAAACTACAATGAGCAGTTCTTC
TRBD2	TRBV5-1	.	TRBJ2-2	CASSLELAGGNTGELFF	TGCGCCAGCAGCTTGGAACTAGCGGGGGGTAACACCGGGGAGCTGTTTTTT
.	TRBV7-9	.	TRBJ1-2	CASSSIHTGVLYGYTF	TGTGCCAGCAGCTCCATCCATACAGGAGTACTTTATGGCTACACCTTC
.	TRBV20-1	.	TRBJ1-2	CGGQGFEGYTF	TGCGGAGGGCAGGGATTTGAGGGCTACACCTTC